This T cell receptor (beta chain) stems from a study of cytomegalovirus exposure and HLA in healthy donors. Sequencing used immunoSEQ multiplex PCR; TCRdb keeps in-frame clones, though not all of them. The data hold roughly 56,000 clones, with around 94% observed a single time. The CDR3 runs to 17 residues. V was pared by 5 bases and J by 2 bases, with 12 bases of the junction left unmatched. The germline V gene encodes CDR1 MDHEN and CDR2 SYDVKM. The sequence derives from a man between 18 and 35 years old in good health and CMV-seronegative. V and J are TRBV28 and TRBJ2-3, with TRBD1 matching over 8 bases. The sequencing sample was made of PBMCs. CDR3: CASSPHPTGAPTDTQYF. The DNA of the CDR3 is TGTGCCAGCAGTCCCCACCCGACAGGGGCGCCCACAGATACGCAGTATTTT.